Included here is one T cell receptor (beta chain) sequence, with context. As yet, its antigen is unknown. The germline gene is not matched at one end of the junction; a read error may be the cause. This record comes from a study of post-analysis software for immune sequencing data. Across the whole study: Patients had relapsing-remitting, secondary progressive or progressive-relapsing multiple sclerosis; some lacked subtype.

The CDR3 loop spans 17 amino acids. Germline V gene data show CDR1 as SEHNR and CDR2 as FQNEAQ (reference sequence). Overall study findings and caveats: Patients had higher frequencies than controls of a handful of TRBV segments, including TRBV5-6, TRBV5-1 and TRBV20-1. Controls significantly exceeded multiple sclerosis patients in normalized Chao1 diversity.

Unique molecular identifiers tagged the TCR beta cDNA libraries. TCRdb re-called the PCR reads through MiXCR, storing one row per CDR3 protein. This sample has under 200,000 distinct CDR3 sequences, with around 34% found just once. The V gene is TRBV7-9, the J gene TRBJ2-3; 11 bases align to TRBD1. The sequences come from blood, collected after autologous hematopoietic stem cell transplantation. The clonotype was recovered from a girl aged 10 to 17 with multiple sclerosis. CDR3 amino acids: CASSPSQDRGLSDTPYF. The DNA of the CDR3 is TGTGCCAGCAGCCCCTCCCAGGACAGGGGGCTATCAGATACGCCGTATTTT.